This TCR beta chain comes out of a study of neurological immune-mediated disorders. TCRdb processed the 5' RACE reads anew with MiXCR; each CDR3 protein has one entry. This table has about 21,000 distinct CDR3 sequences, 5% to 7% appearing once. CDR3 length: 12 amino acids. V was trimmed by 4 bases and J by 3 bases, leaving 8 bases between them. Germline-derived CDR1 and CDR2 are SGHRS and YFSETQ. The chain links TRBV5-1 to TRBJ2-7; the D is unclear. This TCR came from a man younger than 35 in good health. Specimen: CD8+ T cells from blood. In DNA form, the CDR3 reads TGCGCCAGCAGCCTGGACGACTACGAGCAGTACTTC. Protein sequence: CASSLDDYEQYF. Full variable domain (missing parts from reference TRBV5-1 and TRBJ2-7): KAGVTQTPRYLIKTRGQQVTLSCSPISGHRSVSWYQQTPGQGLQFLFEYFSETQRNKGNFPGRFSGRQFSNSRSEMNVSTLELGDSALYLCASSLDDYEQYFGPGTRLTVT.